This T cell receptor (beta chain) was sequenced for a study of T cell responses to AZD1222 COVID-19 vaccine. TCRdb keeps only in-frame clones here, not all; method: immunoSEQ multiplex PCR. The sample records 100,000 to 120,000 clones, about 91% being singletons. The germline V gene has CDR1 GTSNPN and CDR2 SVGIG (reference sequence). V lost 4 bases and J lost 0, with 12 bases in between. The CDR3 is 15 residues long. This receptor was identified in an adult who received the AZD1222 COVID-19 vaccine. The chain joins TRBV30 to TRBJ2-2; D possibly uses TRBD1 or TRBD2 (6 bases each). The sample in question was peripheral blood, obtained 28 days after the second AZD1222 dose. DNA of the CDR3: TGTGCCTGGAAGGGGGGAGAGGCGAACACCGGGGAGCTGTTTTTT. It is translated as CAWKGGEANTGELFF.